One and the same sample provided the 21 T cell receptor beta chains below, sequenced in a study of human T cells and chemical hapten exposure. The time point is: healthy volunteer bleed at 2 weeks. Unseparated into fractions, whole blood served as the source from which total RNA was extracted. TCRdb independently ran MiXCR on the RACE reads; one entry per CDR3 protein. Among tens of thousands of distinct CDR3 sequences, 7.4% were seen once, and the ten largest hold almost 10%. Sequenced material: whole blood. The receptor set was obtained from a human donor in good health. Some clones in this sample may be carry-over from other donors' samples.

This clonotype was found a few times. The chain is built from TRBV6-1 and TRBJ1-6; TRBD1 matches at 9 bases. V lost 6 bases and J lost 8; bases outside the gene matches: 8. The CDR3 has 15 residues. The germline CDR1 and CDR2 sequences are MNHNS and SASEGT. CDR3: CASSIQGAQDSPLHF. DNA for the CDR3: TGTGCCAGCAGCATACAGGGGGCGCAGGATTCACCCCTCCACTTT.

The chain links TRBV29-1 to TRBJ2-7, with TRBD2 identical over 13 bases. The CDR3 is 14 residues long. After removal of 6 bases from V and 6 bases from J, the junction contained 8 bases not matched to a gene. The germline V gene has CDR1 SQVTM and CDR2 ANQGSEA. The CDR3 DNA sequence: TGCAGCGTAGGGACTAGCGGGATATGGGGCGAGCAGTACTTC. This sequence encodes CSVGTSGIWGEQYF.

This clonotype was observed many times. This rearrangement joins TRBV19 to TRBJ2-7; 11 bases fit TRBD1. CDR3 length equals 15 residues. CDR1 and CDR2 (germline): LNHDA, SQIVND (reference sequence). The V segment lost 5 bases and the J segment 5 bases; nucleotides outside the gene matches: 8. DNA of the CDR3: TGTGCCAGTAGTCCCCAGGGACAGGGGGGAAACGAGCAGTACTTC. Translated, it gives CASSPQGQGGNEQYF.

This clonotype was recorded many times. The rearrangement links TRBV7-9 to TRBJ1-2, with 12 bases identical to TRBD1. Germline CDR1 SEHNR, CDR2 FQNEAQ (reference sequence). The CDR3 contains 15 residues. Trimming took 4 bases from V and 5 from J; bases not matched to a gene: 5. The CDR3 DNA reads as TGTGCCAGCAGCTCGGGACAGGGGGCGCGGTATGGCTACACCTTC. This gives the protein CASSSGQGARYGYTF.

V and J are TRBV3-1 and TRBJ2-7; D is possibly TRBD1 (6 bases). CDR3 length equals 17 residues. V lost 0 bases and J 1 base, leaving 16 bases between the germline ends. The germline gives CDR1 LGHDT, CDR2 YNNKEL (reference sequence). The CDR3 loop is CASSQDQRGILSYEQYF. As DNA, the CDR3 is TGTGCCAGCAGCCAAGATCAAAGGGGGATTTTGTCCTACGAGCAGTACTTC.

This clonotype was seen ten or more times. The V call is TRBV4-2, the J call TRBJ2-1; TRBD1 matches 9 bases. V gave up 2 bases and J gave up 4 bases; unmatched junction bases: 15. This CDR3 has 19 residues. Germline V CDR1 and CDR2: LGHNA, YNFKEQ. CDR3 region: CASSQPPGQGIGSYNEQFF. CDR3 sequence (DNA): TGTGCCAGCAGCCAACCCCCGGGACAGGGAATCGGATCTTACAATGAGCAGTTCTTC.

V is TRBV24-1 and J is TRBJ2-1, with 7 bases fitting TRBD2. Germline values: CDR1 KGHDR, CDR2 SFDVKD. V lost 7 bases and J lost 5; bases outside the gene matches: 7. This CDR3 is built from 14 residues. In nucleotides, the CDR3 is TGTGCCACCAGCCCGGGGGGAAGTAACAATGAGCAGTTCTTC. This sequence encodes CATSPGGSNNEQFF.

In regard to this clonotype: A much larger clonotype is one base distant, so this may be a read error. CDR3 amino acids: CASSRGYLRDTKAFF. The CDR3 DNA reads as TGTGCCAGCAGCCGGGGTTACCTGAGGGACACTAAAGCTTTCTTT. J is TRBJ1-1 and V is TRBV3-1, with D tentatively TRBD1 (6 bases). The CDR3 runs to 15 residues. Per germline, CDR1 LGHDT and CDR2 YNNKEL (reference sequence).

In this sample, this clonotype turned up many times. The chain joins TRBV12-5 to TRBJ2-7; either TRBD1 or TRBD2 may fit D (5 bases each). V shed 5 bases and J shed 2 bases, with 10 bases lying between them. CDR1 and CDR2 (germline): LGHNT, FRNRAP. The CDR3 is 13 residues long. CDR3 coding DNA: TGTGCTAGTGGTGGGGGTACAACCTACGAGCAGTACTTC. It translates to CASGGGTTYEQYF.

This clonotype was observed at least ten times. The V and J genes are TRBV28 and TRBJ1-2; D remains ambiguous. Trimming cost V 6 bases and J 6 bases, with 8 bases left between them. Germline V gives CDR1 MDHEN, CDR2 SYDVKM. The CDR3 totals 11 residues. CDR3 in amino acids: CASRLVDGYTF. The CDR3 coding sequence is TGTGCCAGCAGGCTGGTGGATGGCTACACCTTC.

The table lists this clonotype with many counts. V usage is TRBV27 and J usage is TRBJ1-2; TRBD1 might be the D (6 bases). CDR3 size: 15 residues. V lost 2 bases and J lost 1, with 11 bases in between. Germline V gene data show CDR1 as MNHEY and CDR2 as SMNVEV (reference sequence). The CDR3 sequence is CASSLNRDGNYGYTF. DNA for the CDR3: TGTGCCAGCAGTTTAAACAGGGACGGTAACTATGGCTACACCTTC.

This clonotype was seen a few times. V usage is TRBV18 and J usage is TRBJ2-3, with D hard to call. Per germline, CDR1 KGHSH and CDR2 LQKENI. Trimming took off 5 bases at V and 0 bases at J, with 12 bases between the two ends. This CDR3 is built from 15 residues. DNA for the CDR3: TGTGCCAGCTCATCGGTGGGGTTTAGCACAGATACGCAGTATTTT. This sequence encodes CASSSVGFSTDTQYF.

This clonotype was seen a few times. The chain recombines TRBV24-1 with TRBJ2-2; 8 bases line up with TRBD1. The CDR3 covers 13 residues. V lost 7 bases and J lost 4; bases outside the gene matches: 1. Germline CDR1 reads KGHDR; CDR2 reads SFDVKD. CDR3 bases: TGTGCCACCAGGACAGGGGCCACCGGGGAGCTGTTTTTT. Translation: CATRTGATGELFF.

This clonotype was recorded at least ten times. The rearrangement uses TRBV28 and TRBJ2-3, with 10 positions matching TRBD2. The CDR3 consists of 14 residues. V lost 5 bases and J lost 6; bases outside the gene matches: 5. From germline, CDR1 is MDHEN and CDR2 SYDVKM. In DNA form, the CDR3 reads TGTGCCAGCAGTCCGGGACTAGCGACTGATACGCAGTATTTT. It yields the protein CASSPGLATDTQYF.

The chain joins TRBV6-5 to TRBJ1-1; 8 bases map to TRBD1. The CDR3 is 16 amino acids. V shed 4 bases, J shed 4 bases, and the junction held 11 bases outside the gene matches. Germline V gene lookup returns CDR1 MNHEY and CDR2 SVGAGI. CDR3 nucleotide sequence: TGTGCCAGCAGTTCCCAGGGGGCCGAGCGGTTCACTGAAGCTTTCTTT. This sequence encodes CASSSQGAERFTEAFF.

The rearrangement uses TRBV29-1 and TRBJ2-3; 9 bases match TRBD1. Germline CDR1 reads SQVTM; CDR2 reads ANQGSEA. After removal of 0 bases from V and 5 bases from J, the junction contained 12 bases not matched to a gene. The CDR3 consists of 17 residues. This chain's CDR3 is CSVEEAGQGKWVDTQYF. DNA for the CDR3: TGCAGCGTTGAAGAAGCCGGACAGGGGAAATGGGTAGATACGCAGTATTTT.

This clonotype was seen repeatedly, ten times or more. This rearrangement joins TRBV29-1 to TRBJ1-1; TRBD1 aligns across 7 bases. The trim removed 5 bases at V and 5 bases at J, leaving 2 bases unmatched. CDR1 and CDR2 from the germline V gene are SQVTM and ANQGSEA. CDR3 length equals 11 residues. The chain's CDR3 is CSVQGDTEAFF. CDR3 coding DNA: TGCAGCGTTCAGGGGGATACTGAAGCTTTCTTT.

This clonotype was counted a few times. This sequence joins TRBV6-1 and TRBJ2-7; unclear D gene. The CDR3 length is 11 residues. Germline V gives CDR1 MNHNS, CDR2 SASEGT. V lost 5 bases, J lost 4 bases, and 6 bases lay in between. In DNA form, the CDR3 reads TGTGCCAGCAGTATAGATTACGAGCAGTACTTC. This codes for CASSIDYEQYF.

This clonotype was observed a handful of times. The V call is TRBV6-1, the J call TRBJ2-1; D uncertain. The CDR3 totals 12 residues. V lost 6 bases, J lost 7 bases, and 10 bases lay in between. Germline assignment: CDR1 MNHNS and CDR2 SASEGT. The CDR3 DNA is TGTGCCAGCAGGGTCCCCGGGAATGAGCAGTTCTTC. Translation gives CASRVPGNEQFF.

The rearrangement uses TRBV6-6 and TRBJ1-2; a possible D gene is TRBD1 (6 bases). Trimming took 5 bases from V and 8 from J, leaving 21 bases between them. Germline V gene sequence: CDR1 MNHNY, CDR2 SVGAGI (reference sequence). The CDR3 length is 15 residues. CDR3 in DNA: TGTGCCAGCAGTGATTCCGGGACACCCACGTGGGGCTACACCTTC. Translation: CASSDSGTPTWGYTF.

This clonotype appeared many times. The chain recombines TRBV27 with TRBJ1-5, with 9 bases lining up with TRBD1. The CDR3 runs 14 residues. V shed 3 bases, J shed 9 bases, and the junction held 6 bases outside the gene matches. The germline V gene encodes CDR1 MNHEY and CDR2 SMNVEV (reference sequence). The CDR3 sequence is CASSLGTGQMPQHF. CDR3 nucleotides: TGTGCCAGCAGTTTGGGGACAGGGCAGATGCCCCAGCATTTT.